Below are 27 T cell receptor beta chains sequenced from a single sample in a study of Graves' ophthalmopathy and Graves' hyperthyroidism (dated by TCRdb to between 2018 and 2020). Sequencing used an Illumina HiSeq 2000. For repertoire sequencing, the TCR beta CDR3 regions were amplified from RNA transcripts. HTBI primers and the Qiagen OneStep RT-PCR kit were used in a first-round RT-PCR, which was followed by a second-round multiplex PCR, size selection and purification. The raw public reads went through TCRdb reprocessing: fastp at Q25, MiXCR clone calling, in-frame beta chains kept. Merged by CDR3 protein, the rows form single entries marked with the most common genes and DNA. The sample includes 560,000 or so distinct CDR3 sequences, with roughly 40% observed a single time. Around 4% of the sample belongs to the ten largest clones. The sample consisted of peripheral blood or thyroid tissue (not recorded which). The source of these receptors is an adult man with Graves' hyperthyroidism.

This clonotype occurred many times. The J gene is TRBJ1-2, the V gene TRBV7-9, with D unclear. Trimming took 6 bases from V and 2 from J, leaving 10 bases between them. The CDR3 runs to 13 residues. Germline V lookup: CDR1 SEHNR, CDR2 FQNEAQ (reference sequence). CDR3 region: CASSSTRNYGYTF. DNA for the CDR3: TGTGCCAGCAGTTCCACACGGAACTATGGCTACACCTTC.

The rearrangement uses TRBV7-9 and TRBJ1-6, with TRBD1 identical over 8 bases. The CDR3 has 15 amino acids. J lost 10 bases, V lost 5 bases, and 10 bases had no gene match. Germline loops: CDR1 SEHNR, CDR2 FQNEAQ (reference sequence). The CDR3: CASSRGQAGWSPLHF. CDR3 coding DNA: TGTGCCAGCAGCAGGGGACAGGCTGGGTGGTCACCCCTCCACTTT.

At least ten counts were recorded for this clonotype. The chain carries TRBV7-9 and TRBJ2-2; D gene uncertain. CDR3 size: 16 residues. CDR1 and CDR2 (germline): SEHNR, FQNEAQ (reference sequence). The V end was cut by 1 base, the J end by 0 bases, with 9 bases between. CDR3 residues: CASSLGGVANTGELFF. The CDR3 DNA sequence: TGTGCCAGCAGCTTAGGCGGTGTGGCGAACACCGGGGAGCTGTTTTTT.

This clonotype showed up many times. CDR3 DNA sequence: TGTGCCAGCAGCCCGACGACAGGAATCGGCGCTGAAGCTTTCTTT. It translates to CASSPTTGIGAEAFF. This sequence joins TRBV9 and TRBJ1-1, with D tentatively TRBD1 (6 bases). V lost 4 bases to trimming and J lost 6 bases, with 19 bases between them. CDR1 and CDR2 from the germline V gene are SGDLS and YYNGEE. The CDR3 extends over 15 amino acids.

This clonotype was observed once. One base away lies a much larger clone, so this may be a sequencing read error. The CDR3 sequence: CASSSGSRGWYEQYF. CDR3 in DNA: TGCGCCAGCAGCTCAGGTTCGCGGGGCTGGTACGAGCAGTACTTC. The rearrangement links TRBV5-1 to TRBJ2-7; a weak D match, TRBD2 (6 bases). Germline lookup yields CDR1 SGHRS and CDR2 YFSETQ. Trimming left V 3 bases short and J 4 bases short, with 17 bases between. This CDR3 is 15 amino acids long.

This clonotype was observed a handful of times. This sequence joins TRBV19 and TRBJ1-2; TRBD1 agrees at 7 bases. The germline gives CDR1 LNHDA, CDR2 SQIVND (reference sequence). This CDR3 has 15 amino acids. The junction had 6 bases not matched to a gene; V was cut back by 3 bases and J by 2 bases. Written as DNA, the CDR3 is TGTGCCAGTAGTATCATAGACAGGGACAACTATGGCTACACCTTC. Its protein is CASSIIDRDNYGYTF.

V gene TRBV6-1 combines with J gene TRBJ2-7, with D perhaps given as TRBD1 or TRBD2 (5 bases each). Per germline, CDR1 MNHNS and CDR2 SASEGT. The CDR3 covers 13 residues. V was clipped by 2 bases and J by 3 bases, with 8 bases between them. The CDR3 DNA reads as TGTGCCAGCAGTGAAAGGGGAGACTACGAGCAGTACTTC. Amino acids: CASSERGDYEQYF.

The chain combines TRBV29-1 with TRBJ1-2; D remains ambiguous. Germline-derived CDR1 and CDR2 are SQVTM and ANQGSEA. The CDR3 has 11 amino acids. V was pared by 6 bases and J by 8 bases, with 13 bases between. The CDR3, as DNA: TGCAGCGTCCACGGGAGAGCCGGCTACACCTTC. This gives the protein CSVHGRAGYTF.

The V gene is TRBV30, the J gene TRBJ2-5, with D uncertain. This CDR3 spans 14 amino acids. Germline V gene sequence: CDR1 GTSNPN, CDR2 SVGIG (reference sequence). V dropped 6 bases and J dropped 0 bases, with 14 bases sitting between them. The CDR3, as DNA: TGTGCCTGCTGGAGTACCGTCCACCAAGAGACCCAGTACTTC. Residues: CACWSTVHQETQYF. The full variable domain, with the rest looked up from reference TRBV30 and TRBJ2-5, is SQTIHQWPATLVQPVGSPLSLECTVEGTSNPNLYWYRQAAGRGLQLLFYSVGIGQISSEVPQNLSASRPQDRQFILSSKKLLLSDSGFYLCACWSTVHQETQYFGPGTRLLVL.

The chain uses TRBV2 and TRBJ1-1; D remains unclear. The V gene lost 4 bases and the J gene lost 3 bases, with 12 bases spanning the gap. Germline loops: CDR1 SNHLY, CDR2 FYNNEI. This CDR3 is built from 14 residues. CDR3 sequence: CASSAQMDDTEAFF. In DNA form, the CDR3 reads TGTGCCAGCAGTGCACAGATGGATGACACTGAAGCTTTCTTT.

In its sample, this clonotype was seen many times. This sequence joins TRBV6-1 and TRBJ1-6; 7 bases align to TRBD1. Germline V gene lookup returns CDR1 MNHNS and CDR2 SASEGT. With V trimmed by 6 bases and J by 8 bases, 4 bases remained unmatched. The CDR3 sequence is 13 residues long. The CDR3 here is CASRFTGDSPLHF. The CDR3 nucleotides are TGTGCCAGCAGATTTACAGGGGATTCACCCCTCCACTTT.

About this clonotype itself: This could be a read error, since a much larger clone is one nucleotide away. The rearrangement uses TRBV24-1 and TRBJ1-5, with a weak D call TRBD1 (5 bases). Trimming shortened V by 3 bases and J by 6 bases, and 5 bases separated the two germline ends. Germline CDR1 reads KGHDR; CDR2 reads SFDVKD. This CDR3 is 12 amino acids long. CDR3 residues: CATSDTGQPQHF. The CDR3 nucleotides read TGTGCCACCAGTGATACAGGTCAGCCCCAGCATTTT.

The chain carries TRBV7-9 and TRBJ2-2, with 9 bases lining up with TRBD1. The CDR3 is 15 amino acids. The J segment lost 6 bases and the V segment lost 5 bases, leaving 7 bases of the junction unmatched. The germline V gene encodes CDR1 SEHNR and CDR2 FQNEAQ (reference sequence). In DNA, the CDR3 is TGTGCCAGCAGCCGACAGGGGGTCCTATCCGGGGAGCTGTTTTTT. This translates into CASSRQGVLSGELFF.

Ten or more counts support this clonotype. V usage is TRBV3-1 and J usage is TRBJ1-1, with unresolved D. V dropped 2 bases and J dropped 4 bases, with 11 bases sitting between them. Germline CDR1 reads LGHDT; CDR2 reads YNNKEL (reference sequence). This CDR3 spans 14 amino acids. Written as DNA, the CDR3 is TGTGCCAGCAGCCAATTCGGGAAAGGCACTGAAGCTTTCTTT. Encoded protein: CASSQFGKGTEAFF.

The table lists this clonotype with many counts. The rearrangement uses TRBV5-1 and TRBJ2-2; D is undetermined. The germline V gene has CDR1 SGHRS and CDR2 YFSETQ. This CDR3 contains 15 residues. Trimming stripped 0 bases from V and 0 bases from J, with 6 bases between. The CDR3, as DNA: TGCGCCAGCAGCTTGGGTAGGACGAACACCGGGGAGCTGTTTTTT. It is translated as CASSLGRTNTGELFF.

This clonotype was picked up a small number of times. The chain recombines TRBV19 with TRBJ2-3; D tentatively fits TRBD1 or TRBD2 (5 bases each). Trimming took off 3 bases at V and 0 bases at J, with 7 bases between the two ends. Germline V gene lookup returns CDR1 LNHDA and CDR2 SQIVND (reference sequence). This CDR3 region has 14 residues. CDR3 protein: CASSMGPSTDTQYF. In DNA, the CDR3 is TGTGCCAGTAGTATGGGACCTAGCACAGATACGCAGTATTTT.

The rearrangement uses TRBV6-5 and TRBJ2-2; D could derive from TRBD1 or TRBD2 (6 bases each). Germline V CDR1 and CDR2: MNHEY, SVGAGI. This CDR3 is 15 amino acids long. Trimming took 5 bases from V and 5 from J, leaving 15 bases between them. The CDR3 coding sequence is TGTGCCAGCAGTGAAGTGGGGGGCAGGACCGGGGAGCTGTTTTTT. Its translation: CASSEVGGRTGELFF.

In its sample, this clonotype was seen many times. The chain couples TRBV7-8 to TRBJ1-5, with 10 bases identical to TRBD1. The CDR3 consists of 15 residues. The V and J ends lost 6 bases and 1 base, in that order; junction bases with no gene match: 3. Looked up from germline, CDR1 is SGHVS and CDR2 is FQNEAQ. Written as DNA, the CDR3 is TGTGCCAGCAGTTCGGACAGGGGGAGCAATCAGCCCCAGCATTTT. Translated: CASSSDRGSNQPQHF. Looking up the rest from reference TRBV7-8 and TRBJ1-5 gives the full variable domain: GAGVSQSPRYKVAKRGQDVALRCDPISGHVSLFWYQQALGQGPEFLTYFQNEAQLDKSGLPSDRFFAERPEGSVSTLKIQRTQQEDSAVYLCASSSDRGSNQPQHFGDGTRLSIL.

V is TRBV29-1 and J is TRBJ2-3, with no clear D. Germline V lookup: CDR1 SQVTM, CDR2 ANQGSEA. Trimming removed 5 bases at V and 5 bases at J, with 8 bases between. This CDR3 is built from 11 residues. This CDR3 is CSVLKGDTQYF. Written as DNA, the CDR3 is TGCAGCGTTCTGAAAGGAGATACGCAGTATTTT.

This clonotype was detected many times. The V and J genes are TRBV6-5 and TRBJ1-3; D unclear. The germline V gene has CDR1 MNHEY and CDR2 SVGAGI. This CDR3 spans 13 amino acids. Between the trimmed V and J ends, which lost 0 bases and 1 base, there was a span of 1 base. CDR3 protein: CASSYSSGNTIYF. CDR3 nucleotide sequence: TGTGCCAGCAGTTACTCGTCTGGAAACACCATATATTTT.

A few counts support this clonotype. V usage is TRBV10-3 and J usage is TRBJ1-6, with TRBD1 identical over 7 bases. The CDR3 spans 16 residues. Trimming removed 10 bases from V and 0 bases from J; junction bases left unmatched: 9. Germline assignment: CDR1 ENHRY and CDR2 SYGVKD. The CDR3 bases are TGTGCCAGCTCACAGACAGGGAGCTCCTATAATTCACCCCTCCACTTT. This gives the protein CASSQTGSSYNSPLHF.

In this sample, this clonotype turned up many times. The genes are TRBV10-3 and TRBJ2-7, with a weak D call TRBD1 (5 bases). The V and J ends lost 6 bases and 7 bases respectively, with 10 bases between them. Looked up from germline, CDR1 is ENHRY and CDR2 is SYGVKD. The CDR3 loop spans 11 amino acids. The CDR3, as DNA: TGTGCCATCAGCGCAAACAGGGAGCAGTACTTC. Translated, it gives CAISANREQYF.

This clonotype was observed at least ten times. This chain's CDR3 is CASSEPGRVAFF. CDR3 coding DNA: TGTGCCAGCAGTGAACCAGGGAGAGTAGCTTTCTTT. The genes are TRBV6-1 and TRBJ1-1, with a tentative D call TRBD1 (5 bases). Per germline, CDR1 MNHNS and CDR2 SASEGT. The CDR3 contains 12 residues. V was shortened by 2 bases and J by 10 bases, with 11 bases between the two germline ends.

This clonotype was found a few times. The chain joins TRBV28 to TRBJ1-5; maybe TRBD1 (5 bases). The CDR3 contains 13 residues. With 5 bases removed from V and 4 bases from J, the gap between germline ends came to 9 bases. CDR1 and CDR2 from the germline V gene are MDHEN and SYDVKM. The CDR3 nucleotides are TGTGCCAGCAGTCCGGGGGATAATCAGCCCCAGCATTTT. Its protein product is CASSPGDNQPQHF.

The table lists this clonotype with a few counts. This sequence joins TRBV28 and TRBJ1-1; no reliable D call. Germline CDR1 MDHEN, CDR2 SYDVKM. V was trimmed by 3 bases and J by 7 bases, leaving 9 bases between them. CDR3 size: 12 residues. CDR3 amino acids: CASSFMAGEAFF. CDR3 nucleotide sequence: TGTGCCAGCAGTTTTATGGCAGGTGAAGCTTTCTTT.

This clonotype was seen only a few times. The J gene is TRBJ1-1, the V gene TRBV30; 11 bases align to TRBD1. J gave up 2 bases and V 3 bases, and 5 bases lay outside the gene matches. The CDR3 spans 15 residues. Germline CDR1 and CDR2: GTSNPN and SVGIG (reference sequence). The chain's CDR3 is CAWRRDRGINTEAFF. The CDR3 DNA is TGTGCCTGGAGAAGGGACAGGGGGATAAACACTGAAGCTTTCTTT.

The table lists this clonotype with a few counts. V is TRBV5-1 and J is TRBJ1-6; D might be TRBD1 (6 bases). CDR3 length: 15 amino acids. Trimming took 0 bases from V and 10 from J, leaving 14 bases between them. Germline V lookup: CDR1 SGHRS, CDR2 YFSETQ. CDR3 loop: CASSLELGGGSPLHF. The CDR3 bases are TGCGCCAGCAGCTTGGAGTTGGGGGGCGGATCACCCCTCCACTTT.